Here is one T cell receptor (beta chain) with its context. Its matching antigen is unknown. V was pared by 8 bases and J by 6 bases, with 9 bases of the junction left unmatched. Germline CDR1 SGDLS, CDR2 YYNGEE. The CDR3 is made up of 13 amino acids. Both 60 Vbeta primers and 13 Jbeta primers went into the PCR. Original handling: Later work found 80 million or so unique TCR beta chains, with roughly 11 million shared. The table came from immunoSEQ multiplex PCR; TCRdb's copy has only in-frame clones and leaves some out. From that table come the V and J calls and clone size; the DNA was used to work out D and trimming. This table holds under 250,000 clones, approximately 88% found once. The source of the sample is a study of cytomegalovirus exposure and HLA in healthy donors. Regarding the study as a whole: Sequencing probably produced one cluster of sequence variants that were highly shared.

V and J are TRBV9 and TRBJ2-7, with 9 positions matching TRBD1. The receptor's source is a boy younger than 10 in good health and CMV-seronegative. Sequencing input: PBMCs. The CDR3 bases are TGTGCCAGTTCCGGACAGGGGAGCCGCGAGCAGTACTTC. It specifies CASSGQGSREQYF. Using reference TRBV9 and TRBJ2-7 for the parts outside the CDR3, the full variable domain is DSGVTQTPKHLITATGQRVTLRCSPRSGDLSVYWYQQSLDQGLQFLIQYYNGEERAKGNILERFSAQQFPDLHSELNLSSLELGDSALYFCASSGQGSREQYFGPGTRLTVT.